A single sample gave rise to the 4 T cell receptor beta chains below, sequenced in a study of cytotoxic CD8 clonotypes in ibrutinib-treated CLL. Profiling relied on immunoSEQ multiplex PCR, and the TCRdb table lists in-frame clones only, not all of them. Of 300,000 to 350,000 clones listed, around four fifths are singletons. Sample: PBMCs, taken before ibrutinib treatment. The receptors shown here come from a human donor with chronic lymphocytic leukemia.

The rearrangement joins TRBV4-2 to TRBJ1-2; D call uncertain. V was shortened by 1 base and J by 3 bases, with 6 bases between the two germline ends. The CDR3 extends over 13 amino acids. Looked up from germline, CDR1 is LGHNA and CDR2 is YNFKEQ. The CDR3 is CASSQGQYYGYTF. CDR3 in DNA: TGTGCCAGCAGCCAAGGGCAGTACTATGGCTACACCTTC.

This clone was seen repeatedly, ten times or more. The chain employs TRBV7-9 and TRBJ2-5; D unclear. The CDR3 is 15 amino acids. Germline V gives CDR1 SEHNR, CDR2 FQNEAQ (reference sequence). V was shortened by 5 bases and J by 2 bases, with 15 bases between the two germline ends. DNA for the CDR3: TGTGCCAGCAGCGGACCGCCTACGGTTCAAGAGACCCAGTACTTC. The encoded protein is CASSGPPTVQETQYF.

The chain joins TRBV29-1 to TRBJ2-3; possible D gene TRBD2, 6 bases. The V and J ends lost 6 bases and 2 bases respectively, with 24 bases between them. The CDR3 extends over 17 amino acids. Germline-derived CDR1 and CDR2 are SQVTM and ANQGSEA. CDR3 sequence: CSVSPWSAGPHTDTQYF. CDR3 in DNA: TGCAGCGTCAGCCCGTGGTCGGCGGGACCGCACACAGATACGCAGTATTTT.

J is TRBJ2-1 and V is TRBV18, with 8 bases that match TRBD2. The CDR3 totals 15 residues. In germline, CDR1 is KGHSH, CDR2 LQKENI. Trimming removed 3 bases from V and 3 bases from J; junction bases left unmatched: 4. The DNA of the CDR3 is TGTGCCAGCTCACCGACTAGCGTACTCTACAATGAGCAGTTCTTC. It specifies CASSPTSVLYNEQFF.